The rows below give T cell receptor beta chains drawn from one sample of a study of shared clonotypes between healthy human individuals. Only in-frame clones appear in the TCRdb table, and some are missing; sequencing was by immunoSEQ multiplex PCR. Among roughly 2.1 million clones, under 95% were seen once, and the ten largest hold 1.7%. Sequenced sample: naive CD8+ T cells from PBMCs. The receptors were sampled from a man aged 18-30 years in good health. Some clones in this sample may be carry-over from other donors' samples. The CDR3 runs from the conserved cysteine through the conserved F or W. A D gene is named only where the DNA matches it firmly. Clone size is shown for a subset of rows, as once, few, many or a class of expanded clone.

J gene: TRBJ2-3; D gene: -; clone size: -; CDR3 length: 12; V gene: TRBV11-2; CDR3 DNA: TGTGCCAGCAGCTTAGTCGCAGATACGCAGTATTTT; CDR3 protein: CASSLVADTQYF
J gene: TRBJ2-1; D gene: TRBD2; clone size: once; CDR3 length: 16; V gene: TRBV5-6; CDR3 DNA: TGTGCCAGCAGCCCCCGGACTAGCGGGACCTACAATGAGCAGTTCTTC; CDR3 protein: CASSPRTSGTYNEQFF
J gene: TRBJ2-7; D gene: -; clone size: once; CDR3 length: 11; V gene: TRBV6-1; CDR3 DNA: TGTGCCAGCAGTGAAATATACGAGCAGTACTTC; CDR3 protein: CASSEIYEQYF
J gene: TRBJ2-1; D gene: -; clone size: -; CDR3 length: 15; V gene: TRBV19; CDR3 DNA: TGTGCCAGTAGTATCCCCAGGGACTCCTACAATGAGCAGTTCTTC; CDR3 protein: CASSIPRDSYNEQFF
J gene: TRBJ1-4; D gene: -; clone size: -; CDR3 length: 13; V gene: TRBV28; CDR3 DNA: TGTGCCAGCAGTTTTATTGGGCCGGGACAACTGTTTTTT; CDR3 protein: CASSFIGPGQLFF
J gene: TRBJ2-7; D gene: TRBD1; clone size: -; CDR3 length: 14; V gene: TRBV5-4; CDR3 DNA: TGTGCCAGCAGCTGGGAAGGGGGCGCCTACGAGCAGTACTTC; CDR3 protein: CASSWEGGAYEQYF
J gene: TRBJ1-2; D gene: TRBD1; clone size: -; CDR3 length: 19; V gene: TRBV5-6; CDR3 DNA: TGTGCCAGCAGCCCAAAATACGGGGGACAGGGCCCTTCTAACTATGGCTACACCTTC; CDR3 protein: CASSPKYGGQGPSNYGYTF
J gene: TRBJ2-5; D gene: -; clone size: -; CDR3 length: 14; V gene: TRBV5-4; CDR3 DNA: TGTGCCAGCAGCTTGGTGGTAAACCAAGAGACCCAGTACTTC; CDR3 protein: CASSLVVNQETQYF
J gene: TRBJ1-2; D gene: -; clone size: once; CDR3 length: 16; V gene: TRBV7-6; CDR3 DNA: TGTGCCAGCAGCAGGACCGGGGGGGGGAATCCCTATGGCTACACCTTC; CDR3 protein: CASSRTGGGNPYGYTF
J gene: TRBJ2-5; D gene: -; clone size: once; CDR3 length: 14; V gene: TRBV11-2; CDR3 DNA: TGTGCCAGCAGCTTAGATAACCTATTGGAGACCCAGTACTTC; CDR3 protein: CASSLDNLLETQYF
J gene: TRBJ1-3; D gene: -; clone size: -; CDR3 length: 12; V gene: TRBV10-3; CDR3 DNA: TGTGCCATCACGTCGGAGCGAGACACCATATATTTT; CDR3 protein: CAITSERDTIYF
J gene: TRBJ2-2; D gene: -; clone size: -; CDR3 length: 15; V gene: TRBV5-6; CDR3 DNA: TGTGCCAGCAGCGTCCCAGGGCAGAACACCGGGGAGCTGTTTTTT; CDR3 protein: CASSVPGQNTGELFF
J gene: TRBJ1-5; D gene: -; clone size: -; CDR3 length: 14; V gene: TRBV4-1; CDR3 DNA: TGCGCCAGCAGCCAAGTGGGGTCCGGGCAGCCCCAGCATTTT; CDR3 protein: CASSQVGSGQPQHF
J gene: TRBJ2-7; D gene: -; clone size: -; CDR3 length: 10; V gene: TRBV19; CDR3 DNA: TGTGCCACTGGGGACTCCGAGCAGTACTTC; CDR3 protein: CATGDSEQYF
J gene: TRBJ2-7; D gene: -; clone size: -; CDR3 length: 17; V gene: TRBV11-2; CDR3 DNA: TGTGCCAGCAGCTTCCCCTCCGGGGGCACTGGAGCATGGGCGCAGTACTTC; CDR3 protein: CASSFPSGGTGAWAQYF
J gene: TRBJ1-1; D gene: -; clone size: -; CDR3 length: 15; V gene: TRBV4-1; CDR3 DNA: TGCGCCAGCAGCCGCCGGGGGGGCTCGAACACTGAAGCTTTCTTT; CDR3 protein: CASSRRGGSNTEAFF
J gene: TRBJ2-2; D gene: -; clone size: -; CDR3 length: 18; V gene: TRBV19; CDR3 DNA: TGTGCCAGTAGTATTTGGGCCGGGGGAGGCAGGGAATCCGGGGAGCTGTTTTTT; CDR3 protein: CASSIWAGGGRESGELFF
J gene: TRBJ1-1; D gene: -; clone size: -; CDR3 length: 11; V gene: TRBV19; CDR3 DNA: TGTGCCAGTAGACTGAGCGGGGAAGCTTTCTTT; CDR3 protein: CASRLSGEAFF
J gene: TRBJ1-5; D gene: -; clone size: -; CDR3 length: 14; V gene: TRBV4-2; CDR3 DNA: TGTGCCAGCAGCCAAGAGACAGCTAATCAGCCCCAGCATTTT; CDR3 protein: CASSQETANQPQHF
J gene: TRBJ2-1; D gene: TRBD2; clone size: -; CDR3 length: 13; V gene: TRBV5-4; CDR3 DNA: TGTGCCAGCAGCTCCGAAGGCTCGGGACTAGAGTTCTTC; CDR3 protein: CASSSEGSGLEFF
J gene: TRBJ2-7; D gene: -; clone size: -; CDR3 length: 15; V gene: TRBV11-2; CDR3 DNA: TGTGCCAGCAGCCCTGGGGGGAGTCGTACCTACGAGCAGTACTTC; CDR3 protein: CASSPGGSRTYEQYF
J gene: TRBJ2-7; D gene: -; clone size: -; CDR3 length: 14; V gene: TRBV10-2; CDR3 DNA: TGCGCCAGCAGTCCACAGGGTCACCCCTACGAGCAGTACTTC; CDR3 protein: CASSPQGHPYEQYF
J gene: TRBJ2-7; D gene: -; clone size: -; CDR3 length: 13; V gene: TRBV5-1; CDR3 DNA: TGCGCCAGCAGCTTGAGTTGGTCCTACGAGCAGTACTTC; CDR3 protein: CASSLSWSYEQYF
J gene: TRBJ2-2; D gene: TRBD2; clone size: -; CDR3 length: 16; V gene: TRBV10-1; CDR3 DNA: TGCGCCAGCAGTGAACTAGCGGGAACGAACACCGGGGAGCTGTTTTTT; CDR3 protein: CASSELAGTNTGELFF
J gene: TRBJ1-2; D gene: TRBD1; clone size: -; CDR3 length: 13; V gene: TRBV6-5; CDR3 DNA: TGTGCCAGCAGACACGACAGGGGTGAAGGCTACACCTTC; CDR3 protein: CASRHDRGEGYTF
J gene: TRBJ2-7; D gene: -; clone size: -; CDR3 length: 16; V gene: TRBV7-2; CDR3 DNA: TGTGCCAGCAGCCCACCTCGAGGGCGGAGCCCCTACGAGCAGTACTTC; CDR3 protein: CASSPPRGRSPYEQYF
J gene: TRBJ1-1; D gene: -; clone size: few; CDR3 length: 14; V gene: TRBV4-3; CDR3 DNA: TGCGCCAGCAGCCAAGAGTATGGAGACACTGAAGCTTTCTTT; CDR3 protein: CASSQEYGDTEAFF
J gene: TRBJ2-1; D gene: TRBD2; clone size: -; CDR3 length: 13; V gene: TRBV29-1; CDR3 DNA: TGCAGCGTTGAGGGACTAGTGTGGAATGAGCAGTTCTTC; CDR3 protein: CSVEGLVWNEQFF
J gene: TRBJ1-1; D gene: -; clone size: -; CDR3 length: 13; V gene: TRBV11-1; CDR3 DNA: TGTGCCAGCAGCCCGCCGGGGCTGGTCGAAGCTTTCTTT; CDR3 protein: CASSPPGLVEAFF
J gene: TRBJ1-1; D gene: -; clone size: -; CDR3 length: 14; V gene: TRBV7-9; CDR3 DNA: TGTGCCAGCAGCTTGTTCGATAAAGGCACTGAAGCTTTCTTT; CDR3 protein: CASSLFDKGTEAFF
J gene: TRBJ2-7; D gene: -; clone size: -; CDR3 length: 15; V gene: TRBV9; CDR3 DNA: TGTGCCAGCAGCGTAGACTTGTCCAACTCCTACGAGCAGTACTTC; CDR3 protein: CASSVDLSNSYEQYF
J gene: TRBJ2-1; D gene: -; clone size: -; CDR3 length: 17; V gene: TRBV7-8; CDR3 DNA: TGTGCCAGCAGCACCCCCGCTCGGATTCCGAAAAACAATGAGCAGTTCTTC; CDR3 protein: CASSTPARIPKNNEQFF
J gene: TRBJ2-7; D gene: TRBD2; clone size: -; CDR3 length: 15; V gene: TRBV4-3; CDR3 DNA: TGCGCCAGCAGCCAAGATAGGGGACTAGGTTACGAGCAGTACTTC; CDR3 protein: CASSQDRGLGYEQYF
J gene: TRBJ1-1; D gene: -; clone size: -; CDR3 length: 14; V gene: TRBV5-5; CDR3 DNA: TGTGCCAGCAGCTTGTGGGGACCGAACACTGAAGCTTTCTTT; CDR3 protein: CASSLWGPNTEAFF
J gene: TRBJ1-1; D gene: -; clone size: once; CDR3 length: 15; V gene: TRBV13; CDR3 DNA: TGTGCCAGCAGGGGGACGGGACACTTGAACACTGAAGCTTTCTTT; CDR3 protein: CASRGTGHLNTEAFF
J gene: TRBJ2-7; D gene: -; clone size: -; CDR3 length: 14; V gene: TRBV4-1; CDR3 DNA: TGCGCCAGCAGCCAAGTGGGCGTGTTCAACGAGCAGTACTTC; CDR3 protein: CASSQVGVFNEQYF
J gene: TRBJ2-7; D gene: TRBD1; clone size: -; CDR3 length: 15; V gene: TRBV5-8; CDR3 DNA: TGTGCCAGCAGCGTGGCGGGACAGGGGGTTTACGAGCAGTACTTC; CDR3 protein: CASSVAGQGVYEQYF
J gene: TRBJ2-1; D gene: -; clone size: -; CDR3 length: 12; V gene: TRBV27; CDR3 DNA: TGTGCCAGCAGTCCTGGGAGTAGGGAGCAGTTCTTC; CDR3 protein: CASSPGSREQFF
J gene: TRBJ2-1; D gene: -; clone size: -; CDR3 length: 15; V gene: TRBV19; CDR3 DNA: TGTGCCAGTAGCCCTGGGGCCGGGGGCTTCAATGAGCAGTTCTTC; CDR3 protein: CASSPGAGGFNEQFF
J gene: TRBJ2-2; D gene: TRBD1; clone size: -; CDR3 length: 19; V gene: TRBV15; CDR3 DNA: TGTGCCACCAGCCAACAGGACAGGAGAATGGAGAGCGACACCGGGGAGCTGTTTTTT; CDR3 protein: CATSQQDRRMESDTGELFF
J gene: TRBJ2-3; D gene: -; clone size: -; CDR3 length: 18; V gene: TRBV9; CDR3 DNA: TGTGCCAGCAGCGCTCCGATAGGTGGGGGGCATGGCACAGATACGCAGTATTTT; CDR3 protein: CASSAPIGGGHGTDTQYF
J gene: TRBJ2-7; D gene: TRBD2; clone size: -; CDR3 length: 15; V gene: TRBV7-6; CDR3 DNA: TGTGCCAGCAGCTCTAAGGCGGGAGTTAACTACGAGCAGTACTTC; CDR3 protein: CASSSKAGVNYEQYF
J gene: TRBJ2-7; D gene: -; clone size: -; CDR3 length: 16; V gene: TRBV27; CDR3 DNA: TGTGCCAGCAGTATAAATTTCGGAGGGGGGGTGTACGAGCAGTACTTC; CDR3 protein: CASSINFGGGVYEQYF
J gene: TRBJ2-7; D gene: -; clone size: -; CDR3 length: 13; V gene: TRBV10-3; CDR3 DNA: TGTGCCATCAGTGAGTCACTGGGGTACGAGCAGTACTTC; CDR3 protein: CAISESLGYEQYF
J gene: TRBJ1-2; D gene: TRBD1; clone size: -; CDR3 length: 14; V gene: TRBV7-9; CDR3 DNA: TGTGCCAGCAGCTTAATCGACAGGGACCGTCAACCTTCCTTC; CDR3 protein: CASSLIDRDRQPSF
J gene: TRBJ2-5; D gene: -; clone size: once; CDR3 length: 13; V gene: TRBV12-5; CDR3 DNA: TGTGCTAGTGGCTCGGCCCTGGGGGAGACCCAGTACTTC; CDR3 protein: CASGSALGETQYF